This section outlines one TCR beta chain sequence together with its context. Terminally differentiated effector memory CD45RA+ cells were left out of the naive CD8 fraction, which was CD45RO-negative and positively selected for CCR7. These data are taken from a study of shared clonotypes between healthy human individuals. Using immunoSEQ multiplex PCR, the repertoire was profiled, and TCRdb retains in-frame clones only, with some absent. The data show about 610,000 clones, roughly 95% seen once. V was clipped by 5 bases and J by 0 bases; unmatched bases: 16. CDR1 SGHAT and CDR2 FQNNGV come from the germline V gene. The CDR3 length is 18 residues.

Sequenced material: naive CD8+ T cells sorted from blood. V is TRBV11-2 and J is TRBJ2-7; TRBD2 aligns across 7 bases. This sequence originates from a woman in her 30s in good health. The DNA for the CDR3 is TGTGCCAGCAGCCGGAACGTCGGGCTAGCGGATAGCTCCTACGAGCAGTACTTC. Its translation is CASSRNVGLADSSYEQYF.